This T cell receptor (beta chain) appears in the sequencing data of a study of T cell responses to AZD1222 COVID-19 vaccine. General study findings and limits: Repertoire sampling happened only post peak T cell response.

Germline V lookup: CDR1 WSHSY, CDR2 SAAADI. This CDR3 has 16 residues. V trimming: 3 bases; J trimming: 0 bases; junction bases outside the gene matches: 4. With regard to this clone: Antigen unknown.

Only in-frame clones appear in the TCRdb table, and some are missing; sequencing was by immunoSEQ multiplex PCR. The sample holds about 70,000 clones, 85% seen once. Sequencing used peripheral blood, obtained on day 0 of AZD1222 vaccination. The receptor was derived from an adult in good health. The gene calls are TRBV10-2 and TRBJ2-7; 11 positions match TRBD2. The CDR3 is CASSDAGTSGSYEQYF. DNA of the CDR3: TGCGCCAGCAGTGATGCCGGGACTAGCGGCTCCTACGAGCAGTACTTC.